One sample yielded the 20 T cell receptor beta chains listed below, sequenced in a study of identical twins. Using its own MiXCR run on the 5' RACE reads, TCRdb lists one record per CDR3 protein. There are some 460,000 distinct CDR3 sequences in the sample; over 12% occur only once, and about 0.53% lies in the top ten. These data were likewise used in another study, on yellow fever vaccine responses in identical twins.

Sequenced: CD4+ T cells sorted from blood. Receptor source: a young woman in good health.

This clonotype was counted a few times. V is TRBV28 and J is TRBJ2-5; 8 nucleotides align to TRBD2. The CDR3 has 15 amino acids. The V segment lost 1 base and the J segment 4 bases; nucleotides outside the gene matches: 5. Germline V lookup: CDR1 MDHEN, CDR2 SYDVKM. Written as DNA, the CDR3 is TGTGCCAGCAGTTTATCAGCGGGAGTTCCAGAGACCCAGTACTTC. This codes for CASSLSAGVPETQYF. Drawing the rest from reference TRBV28 and TRBJ2-5, the complete variable domain is DVKVTQSSRYLVKRTGEKVFLECVQDMDHENMFWYRQDPGLGLRLIYFSYDVKMKEKGDIPEGYSVSREKKERFSLILESASTNQTSMYLCASSLSAGVPETQYFGPGTRLLVL.

The rearrangement links TRBV5-1 to TRBJ2-1, with a possible D match to TRBD1 (5 bases). Trimming left V 0 bases short and J 8 bases short, with 12 bases between. The CDR3 is 14 amino acids. The V gene's germline CDR1 is SGHRS and CDR2 YFSETQ. CDR3 protein: CASSLAVRADEQFF. The CDR3 DNA sequence: TGCGCCAGCAGCTTGGCCGTCAGGGCGGATGAGCAGTTCTTC.

This rearrangement joins TRBV6-5 to TRBJ2-5, with D tentatively TRBD2 (5 bases). Germline V gives CDR1 MNHEY, CDR2 SVGAGI. The CDR3 totals 16 residues. Trimming removed 3 bases from V and 5 bases from J, with 19 bases in between. The DNA for the CDR3 is TGTGCCAGCAGTTATCGAGGGCTAGCCGGCTTCGAGACCCAGTACTTC. Protein sequence: CASSYRGLAGFETQYF.

The chain combines TRBV2 with TRBJ2-1, with 7 bases fitting TRBD1. The CDR3 has 15 residues. CDR1 SNHLY and CDR2 FYNNEI come from the germline V gene. Trimming cost V 5 bases and J 0 bases; bases outside gene matches: 4. Written as DNA, the CDR3 is TGTGCCAGCAGTCGAGGGGACAGCTCCTACAATGAGCAGTTCTTC. Translation: CASSRGDSSYNEQFF.

This clonotype was seen ten or more times. This chain connects TRBV5-1 to TRBJ2-3; TRBD2 agrees at 8 bases. The ends lost 5 bases at V and 4 bases at J; junction bases unmatched: 12. Germline CDR1 is SGHRS and CDR2 is YFSETQ. The CDR3 length is 16 residues. CDR3 in DNA: TGCGCCAGCAGATTTCGAGCGGGAGACTCCCCAGATACGCAGTATTTT. As protein: CASRFRAGDSPDTQYF.

This clonotype was counted many times. This rearrangement joins TRBV29-1 to TRBJ2-3; D not resolved. There are 12 residues in the CDR3. Trimming pared 3 bases from V and 1 base from J, leaving 5 bases between. The germline V gene has CDR1 SQVTM and CDR2 ANQGSEA. The CDR3, as DNA: TGCAGCGTTGACACGCGCACAGATACGCAGTATTTT. It specifies CSVDTRTDTQYF.

This clonotype was seen more than once but under ten times. V and J are TRBV6-6 and TRBJ2-1, with D possibly matching TRBD2 (5 bases). V gave up 10 bases and J gave up 7 bases, with 11 bases separating them. This CDR3 contains 11 residues. CDR1 MNHNY and CDR2 SVGAGI come from the germline V gene (reference sequence). The CDR3 reads CATTRENEQFF. The CDR3 coding sequence is TGTGCCACCACGAGGGAGAATGAGCAGTTCTTC.

This clonotype occurred a few times. This CDR3 is CSVGTSRFNEQFF. The CDR3 DNA reads as TGCAGCGTTGGGACTAGCAGGTTCAATGAGCAGTTCTTC. The rearrangement links TRBV29-1 to TRBJ2-1, with 8 bases identical to TRBD2. After removal of 4 bases from V and 6 bases from J, the junction contained 5 bases not matched to a gene. Germline CDR1 and CDR2: SQVTM and ANQGSEA. This CDR3 comprises 13 residues.

This clonotype has more than one count but fewer than ten. The chain recombines TRBV6-5 with TRBJ2-7; D remains unclear. Trimming cost V 6 bases and J 5 bases, with 8 bases left between them. The CDR3 loop spans 11 amino acids. CDR1 and CDR2 (germline): MNHEY, SVGAGI. The CDR3 DNA reads as TGTGCCAGCAGATCTCGGAACGAGCAGTACTTC. It yields the protein CASRSRNEQYF.

This clonotype has more than one count but fewer than ten. The J gene is TRBJ2-5, the V gene TRBV18, with no clear D. The V end was cut by 6 bases, the J end by 10 bases, with 15 bases between. CDR3 length equals 12 residues. Germline CDR1 reads KGHSH; CDR2 reads LQKENI. CDR3 sequence (DNA): TGTGCCAGCTCTTCTGACACACGGGTCCAGTACTTC. Its translation: CASSSDTRVQYF.

The chain links TRBV12-3 or TRBV12-4 to TRBJ2-5, with D tentatively TRBD2 (7 bases). The CDR3 is made up of 15 amino acids. Trimming removed 5 bases from V and 1 base from J, with 14 bases in between. CDR3 sequence reads: CASSAWGGAQETQYF. CDR3 sequence (DNA): TGTGCCAGCAGTGCTTGGGGGGGGGCCCAAGAGACCCAGTACTTC.

This clonotype was picked up a small number of times. J is TRBJ2-1 and V is TRBV12-3 or TRBV12-4, with TRBD2 matching over 12 bases. The trim removed 6 bases at V and 5 bases at J, leaving 5 bases unmatched. CDR3 size: 15 residues. CDR3 amino acids: CASRSTSGRNNEQFF. The CDR3 DNA reads as TGTGCCAGCAGATCCACTAGCGGGAGGAACAATGAGCAGTTCTTC.

V and J are TRBV3-1 and TRBJ2-5, with 7 bases that match TRBD2. Germline trimming cut 5 bases from V and 5 bases from J; bases unmatched to any gene: 11. CDR3 length equals 15 residues. Germline CDR1 is LGHDT and CDR2 is YNNKEL (reference sequence). For the CDR3, the DNA is TGTGCCAGCAGCTATAGAGCGGGAATCTCGGAGACCCAGTACTTC. This sequence encodes CASSYRAGISETQYF.

The rearrangement joins TRBV15 to TRBJ2-5, with D unclear. This CDR3 region has 14 residues. Trimming took off 0 bases at V and 2 bases at J, with 7 bases between the two ends. Germline V gene lookup returns CDR1 LNHNV and CDR2 YYDKDF (reference sequence). The CDR3, as DNA: TGTGCCACCAGCAGAGATGCCGATCAAGAGACCCAGTACTTC. It translates to CATSRDADQETQYF.

V usage is TRBV15 and J usage is TRBJ2-1, with 10 bases identical to TRBD2. The CDR3 is 16 residues long. Germline loops: CDR1 LNHNV, CDR2 YYDKDF (reference sequence). Trimming removed 2 bases from V and 5 bases from J; junction bases left unmatched: 6. The CDR3 region is CATSRRTSGTHNEQFF. The CDR3 DNA is TGTGCCACCAGCAGAAGGACTAGCGGTACCCACAATGAGCAGTTCTTC. Based on the CDR3 plus reference TRBV15 and TRBJ2-1, the full variable domain is DAMVIQNPRYQVTQFGKPVTLSCSQTLNHNVMYWYQQKSSQAPKLLFHYYDKDFNNEADTPDNFQSRRPNTSFCFLDIRSPGLGDTAMYLCATSRRTSGTHNEQFFGPGTRLTVL.

The chain recombines TRBV6-1 with TRBJ2-5; 8 bases are shared with TRBD2. J was trimmed by 2 bases and V by 5 bases; bases with no gene match: 10. CDR1 is MNHNS and CDR2 is SASEGT in the germline V gene. The length of the CDR3 is 16 residues. CDR3 sequence reads: CASSPPRAGVQETQYF. DNA for the CDR3: TGTGCCAGCAGTCCACCGCGAGCGGGGGTTCAAGAGACCCAGTACTTC.

This clonotype was picked up a small number of times. The rearrangement joins TRBV20-1 to TRBJ2-7; 10 positions match TRBD2. Germline lookup yields CDR1 DFQATT and CDR2 SNEGSKA (reference sequence). The CDR3 extends over 13 amino acids. Trimming cost V 6 bases and J 4 bases; bases outside gene matches: 6. The CDR3 protein is CSAVAGGPYEQYF. CDR3 coding DNA: TGCAGTGCCGTAGCGGGGGGCCCTTACGAGCAGTACTTC.

J is TRBJ2-1 and V is TRBV20-1, with TRBD2 as a possible D gene (6 bases). Trimming removed 0 bases at V and 9 bases at J, with 12 bases between. The germline V gene has CDR1 DFQATT and CDR2 SNEGSKA (reference sequence). CDR3 length: 13 amino acids. The CDR3 loop is CSAREGLWGEQFF. The CDR3 DNA sequence: TGCAGTGCTAGAGAGGGACTGTGGGGTGAGCAGTTCTTC.

The chain recombines TRBV7-2 with TRBJ2-1; 8 bases are a match to TRBD2. CDR1 and CDR2 from the germline V gene are SGHTA and FQGNSA. J lost 11 bases, V lost 5 bases, and 14 bases had no gene match. The length of the CDR3 is 15 residues. The CDR3 reads CASSPGGTRALKQFF. CDR3 nucleotides: TGTGCCAGCAGCCCAGGCGGGACTAGGGCTTTGAAGCAGTTCTTC.

The CDR3 region is CASSRTGAAETQYF. The CDR3 nucleotides read TGCGCCAGCAGCAGGACAGGGGCGGCAGAGACCCAGTACTTC. The V gene is TRBV5-1, the J gene TRBJ2-5; 9 bases fit TRBD1. The CDR3 sequence is 14 residues long. CDR1 and CDR2 from the germline V gene are SGHRS and YFSETQ. V lost 4 bases and J lost 4; bases outside the gene matches: 5. The full variable domain, rest sourced from reference TRBV5-1 and TRBJ2-5, is KAGVTQTPRYLIKTRGQQVTLSCSPISGHRSVSWYQQTPGQGLQFLFEYFSETQRNKGNFPGRFSGRQFSNSRSEMNVSTLELGDSALYLCASSRTGAAETQYFGPGTRLLVL.